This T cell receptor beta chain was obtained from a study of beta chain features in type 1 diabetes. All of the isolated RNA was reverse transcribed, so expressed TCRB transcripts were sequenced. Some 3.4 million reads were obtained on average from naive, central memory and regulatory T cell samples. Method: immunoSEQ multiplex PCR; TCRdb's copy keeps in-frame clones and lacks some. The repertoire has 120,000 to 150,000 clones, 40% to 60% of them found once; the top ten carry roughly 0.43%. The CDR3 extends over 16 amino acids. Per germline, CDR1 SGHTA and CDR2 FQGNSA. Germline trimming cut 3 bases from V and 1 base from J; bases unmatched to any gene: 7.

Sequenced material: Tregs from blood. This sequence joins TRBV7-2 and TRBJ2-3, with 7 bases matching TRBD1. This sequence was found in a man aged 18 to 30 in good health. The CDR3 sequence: CASSLIGGAGTDTQYF. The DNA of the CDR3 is TGTGCCAGCAGCTTGATAGGGGGCGCGGGCACAGATACGCAGTATTTT.